Below are 13 T cell receptor beta chains sequenced from a single sample in a study of T cells in tuberculosis. Libraries were prepared by immunoSEQ multiplex PCR; TCRdb keeps only in-frame clonotypes and omits some of them. The sample records over 20,000 clones, around 97% being singletons. Sequencing was carried out using PBMCs. The receptors originated from a donor aged 5 to 30 with latent tuberculosis or without tuberculosis infection.

V usage is TRBV2 and J usage is TRBJ2-7; D gene unclear. The CDR3 is made up of 10 amino acids. Deletions cut 7 bases from V and 3 bases from J, with 4 bases between. Germline-derived CDR1 and CDR2 are SNHLY and FYNNEI. The CDR3 nucleotides read TGTGCCAGCACCGGCTACGAGCAGTACTTC. Its protein is CASTGYEQYF.

The gene calls are TRBV7-3 and TRBJ1-1; TRBD1 might be the D (5 bases). CDR3 length equals 14 residues. The V and J ends lost 6 bases and 5 bases respectively, with 16 bases between them. Germline V CDR1 and CDR2: SGHTA, FQGTGA. The CDR3 reads CASSLGVGETEAFF. The DNA for the CDR3 is TGTGCCAGCAGTCTAGGGGTGGGTGAAACTGAAGCTTTCTTT.

This sequence joins TRBV6-6 and TRBJ2-5; 8 nucleotides line up with TRBD2. With 4 bases clipped from V and 5 bases from J, the junction kept 6 bases outside the gene matches. This CDR3 spans 14 amino acids. Germline CDR1 MNHNY, CDR2 SVGAGI (reference sequence). For the CDR3, the DNA is TGTGCCAGCAGTTTCCTCTCTAGCGGGGAGACCCAGTACTTC. It specifies CASSFLSSGETQYF.

The chain combines TRBV7-2 with TRBJ1-2; 9 nucleotides line up with TRBD1. From germline, CDR1 is SGHTA and CDR2 FQGNSA. There are 15 residues in the CDR3. Unmatched junction bases numbered 11, after V lost 5 bases and J lost 7 bases. CDR3 coding DNA: TGTGCCAGCAGCCAAGCCCCGGGACAGGGAATTGGCTACACCTTC. It codes for CASSQAPGQGIGYTF.

The V and J genes are TRBV29-1 and TRBJ2-2; D is unresolved. Germline CDR1 and CDR2: SQVTM and ANQGSEA. CDR3 size: 14 residues. Trimming left V 5 bases short and J 4 bases short, with 14 bases between. CDR3 sequence (DNA): TGCAGCGTTTCCTCGGATCCGGGCACCGGGGAGCTGTTTTTT. Translated: CSVSSDPGTGELFF.

The rearrangement links TRBV5-1 to TRBJ1-1; 8 bases map to TRBD1. The CDR3 is 14 amino acids. Germline-derived CDR1 and CDR2 are SGHRS and YFSETQ. Trimming cost V 3 bases and J 0 bases; bases outside gene matches: 1. CDR3 sequence: CASSYRGMNTEAFF. DNA of the CDR3: TGCGCCAGCAGCTACAGGGGGATGAACACTGAAGCTTTCTTT. Full variable domain (missing parts from reference TRBV5-1 and TRBJ1-1): KAGVTQTPRYLIKTRGQQVTLSCSPISGHRSVSWYQQTPGQGLQFLFEYFSETQRNKGNFPGRFSGRQFSNSRSEMNVSTLELGDSALYLCASSYRGMNTEAFFGQGTRLTVV.

This rearrangement joins TRBV11-3 to TRBJ1-1; 10 nucleotides line up with TRBD1. Germline loops: CDR1 SGHNT, CDR2 YENEEA. V lost 4 bases, J lost 5 bases, and 7 bases stayed unmatched. The CDR3 loop spans 15 amino acids. CDR3 nucleotide sequence: TGTGCCAGCAGCTCGACAGGGGGCGCCGGTACTGAAGCTTTCTTT. Amino acid sequence: CASSSTGGAGTEAFF.

This chain connects TRBV4-3 to TRBJ1-2, with D perhaps TRBD1 (5 bases). The germline V and J ends were trimmed by 0 bases and 4 bases, with 18 bases remaining between them. CDR1 and CDR2 (germline): LGHNA, YSLEER. The CDR3 length is 17 residues. For the CDR3, the DNA is TGCGCCAGCAGCCAAGATCGGTTGGACATTCCCGTCTATGGCTACACCTTC. Translation: CASSQDRLDIPVYGYTF.

This clone was found once. The gene calls are TRBV19 and TRBJ2-1, with TRBD2 identical over 7 bases. Germline V CDR1 and CDR2: LNHDA, SQIVND (reference sequence). The CDR3 consists of 14 residues. V lost 4 bases, J lost 0 bases, and 0 bases stayed unmatched. The CDR3 bases are TGTGCCAGTAGTAGCGGGGGCTCCTACAATGAGCAGTTCTTC. Protein product: CASSSGGSYNEQFF.

This clone has only one observation. The V and J genes are TRBV5-5 and TRBJ1-2, with D hard to call. The ends were cut back, 2 bases at V and 4 bases at J, with 6 bases in the middle. CDR1 is SGHKS and CDR2 is YYEKEE in the germline V gene (reference sequence). The CDR3 has 12 residues. CDR3 nucleotide sequence: TGTGCCAGCAGCTTATCGAGCTATGGCTACACCTTC. Residues: CASSLSSYGYTF.

The chain is built from TRBV11-2 and TRBJ2-7, with 7 bases fitting TRBD1. The CDR3 length is 14 residues. The germline V gene has CDR1 SGHAT and CDR2 FQNNGV. After removal of 3 bases from V and 3 bases from J, the junction contained 5 bases not matched to a gene. The CDR3 region has the DNA TGTGCCAGCAGCTTCGCTGACAGGGACTACGAGCAGTACTTC. Its protein product is CASSFADRDYEQYF. Full variable domain (rest looked up from reference TRBV11-2 and TRBJ2-7): EAGVAQSPRYKIIEKRQSVAFWCNPISGHATLYWYQQILGQGPKLLIQFQNNGVVDDSQLPKDRFSAERLKGVDSTLKIQPAKLEDSAVYLCASSFADRDYEQYFGPGTRLTVT.

The V and J genes are TRBV5-1 and TRBJ2-1; D perhaps matches TRBD1 (6 bases). The CDR3 consists of 14 residues. Looked up from germline, CDR1 is SGHRS and CDR2 is YFSETQ. Trimming removed 4 bases from V and 13 bases from J, with 21 bases in between. In DNA, the CDR3 is TGCGCCAGCAGCCAAGTCTACAGGGATAGGGTCCAGTTCTTC. This translates into CASSQVYRDRVQFF.

The chain uses TRBV29-1 and TRBJ1-1; D call uncertain. The V gene's germline CDR1 is SQVTM and CDR2 ANQGSEA. V was shortened by 7 bases and J by 0 bases, with 15 bases between the two germline ends. The CDR3 runs to 14 residues. Written as DNA, the CDR3 is TGCAGCGGCCGGGAGGCTGTCATGAACACTGAAGCTTTCTTT. Protein: CSGREAVMNTEAFF. Drawing the rest from reference TRBV29-1 and TRBJ1-1, the complete variable domain is SAVISQKPSRDICQRGTSLTIQCQVDSQVTMMFWYRQQPGQSLTLIATANQGSEATYESGFVIDKFPISRPNLTFSTLTVSNMSPEDSSIYLCSGREAVMNTEAFFGQGTRLTVV.